One sample yielded the 6 T cell receptor beta chains listed below, sequenced in a study of blood T cell repertoires in COVID-19. Sequenced by immunoSEQ multiplex PCR; TCRdb stores in-frame clones only, minus some. The sample has 130,000 or so clones; around 83% are singletons. The source material was peripheral blood. The receptor source for this set is a man of 80 years or more with active or convalescent COVID-19.

The gene calls are TRBV5-4 and TRBJ2-5; TRBD1 agrees at 10 bases. Per the germline V gene, CDR1 is SGHNT and CDR2 is YYREEE (reference sequence). V shed 2 bases, J shed 5 bases, and the junction held 12 bases outside the gene matches. This CDR3 is built from 17 residues. CDR3 sequence (DNA): TGTGCCAGCAGCTTTGGTGCACCGGGACAGGGGCGGGAGACCCAGTACTTC. The encoded protein is CASSFGAPGQGRETQYF. The entire variable domain, with the rest obtained from reference TRBV5-4 and TRBJ2-5, is as follows: ETGVTQSPTHLIKTRGQQVTLRCSSQSGHNTVSWYQQALGQGPQFIFQYYREEENGRGNFPPRFSGLQFPNYSSELNVNALELDDSALYLCASSFGAPGQGRETQYFGPGTRLLVL.

This clone has a handful of counts. The CDR3 DNA is TGTGCCAGCAGGCCAGGGTACGGGGAGCTGTTTTTT. Translating it yields CASRPGYGELFF. This chain joins TRBV27 and TRBJ2-2, with D possibly TRBD1 on 5 matching bases. The CDR3 extends over 12 amino acids. The V and J ends lost 6 bases and 7 bases respectively, with 9 bases between them. Per the germline V gene, CDR1 is MNHEY and CDR2 is SMNVEV (reference sequence).

The chain joins TRBV19 to TRBJ2-3; TRBD2 is a possible D gene (6 bases). This CDR3 contains 19 residues. Germline CDR1 and CDR2: LNHDA and SQIVND (reference sequence). The germline V and J ends were trimmed by 3 bases and 1 base, with 23 bases remaining between them. DNA of the CDR3: TGTGCCAGTAGTATTCAAATGGGGCTAGCGAGCCGGGGCACAGATACGCAGTATTTT. Translated, it gives CASSIQMGLASRGTDTQYF.

This chain joins TRBV28 and TRBJ1-1; no firm D call. The germline V and J ends were trimmed by 6 bases and 0 bases, with 5 bases remaining between them. Germline values: CDR1 MDHEN, CDR2 SYDVKM. CDR3 size: 12 residues. CDR3 loop: CASRSVNTEAFF. CDR3 sequence (DNA): TGTGCCAGCAGGTCTGTGAACACTGAAGCTTTCTTT.

This rearrangement joins TRBV12-3 or TRBV12-4 to TRBJ1-1; no firm D call. CDR3 length: 13 amino acids. V was clipped by 7 bases and J by 0 bases, with 9 bases between them. The CDR3 loop reads CASTREVNTEAFF. As DNA, the CDR3 is TGTGCCAGCACCCGGGAGGTGAACACTGAAGCTTTCTTT.

The V gene is TRBV11-2, the J gene TRBJ2-7; D uncertain. CDR1 is SGHAT and CDR2 is FQNNGV in the germline V gene. V was cut by 1 base and J by 6 bases, with 10 bases left in between. The length of the CDR3 is 13 residues. The CDR3 DNA follows: TGTGCCAGCAGCTTAGGGGTAGCCGGCGAGCAGTACTTC. It is translated as CASSLGVAGEQYF.